These 20 T cell receptor beta chains were sequenced from one sample in a study of regulatory T cells in long-lasting Graves disease. Building the TCR beta libraries relied on iRepertoire HTBI primers, and CDR3 regions underwent Arm-PCR. MiXCR, applied by TCRdb to the multiplex PCR reads, yields one record per CDR3 protein. Among a few hundred thousand distinct CDR3 sequences, 14% were seen once, and the ten largest hold 17%. The time point is: newly diagnosed GD, antithyroid drugs for less than 3 months. There was RNA extracted from PBMCs, and the TCR library was made from it. These same records also appear under a second study, on T cells in Graves' hyperthyroidism and ophthalmopathy.

The sequencing here drew on peripheral blood mononuclear cells (PBMCs), taken at new diagnosis, from a patient treated with antithyroid drugs. These receptor sequences come from a woman between 50 and 59 years old with Graves disease.

This clonotype was found many times. The chain couples TRBV5-1 to TRBJ2-1, with D perhaps matching TRBD1 or TRBD2 (7 bases each). Germline V gene sequence: CDR1 SGHRS, CDR2 YFSETQ. This CDR3 has 12 amino acids. V was pared by 6 bases and J by 8 bases, with 12 bases between. The CDR3 sequence is CASKGGGDEQFF. The CDR3 bases are TGCGCCAGCAAGGGAGGGGGCGATGAGCAGTTCTTC.

Comment on this clonotype: A much larger clone differs from this one at a single base, so this may be a read error. This rearrangement joins TRBV5-6 to TRBJ2-7; 7 bases map to TRBD1. There are 15 residues in the CDR3. V trimming: 4 bases; J trimming: 3 bases; junction bases outside the gene matches: 10. Germline assignment: CDR1 SGHDT and CDR2 YYEEEE. The CDR3: CASSLGQVGSYEQYF. CDR3 nucleotide sequence: TGTGCCAGCAGCCTCGGACAGGTCGGCAGCTACGAGCAGTACTTC.

This clonotype was seen repeatedly, ten times or more. The CDR3 is CASSPTSLSGLAGRGTGELFF. CDR3 sequence (DNA): TGTGCCAGCAGCCCAACTAGCCTCTCGGGACTAGCGGGAAGGGGCACCGGGGAGCTGTTTTTT. This sequence joins TRBV7-8 and TRBJ2-2, with 13 bases identical to TRBD2. Per germline, CDR1 SGHVS and CDR2 FQNEAQ. The CDR3 has 21 residues. The J segment lost 4 bases and the V segment lost 5 bases, leaving 19 bases of the junction unmatched. The complete variable domain, with remaining parts taken from reference TRBV7-8 and TRBJ2-2, reads GAGVSQSPRYKVAKRGQDVALRCDPISGHVSLFWYQQALGQGPEFLTYFQNEAQLDKSGLPSDRFFAERPEGSVSTLKIQRTQQEDSAVYLCASSPTSLSGLAGRGTGELFFGEGSRLTVL.

This clonotype was detected a few times. The gene calls are TRBV10-1 and TRBJ2-7; tentative D call: TRBD1 (5 bases). Germline-derived CDR1 and CDR2 are WNHNN and SYGVQD (reference sequence). This CDR3 has 13 residues. V shed 3 bases and J shed 10 bases, with 16 bases lying between them. The CDR3 region has the DNA TGCGCCAGCAGTGAAGCAAGACAGCAGCAACAGTACTTC. The encoded protein is CASSEARQQQQYF.

This clonotype was picked up many times. This rearrangement joins TRBV18 to TRBJ1-5; D might be TRBD1 (5 bases). This CDR3 region has 15 residues. Germline-derived CDR1 and CDR2 are KGHSH and LQKENI. V was shortened by 1 base and J by 0 bases, with 7 bases between the two germline ends. The CDR3 bases are TGTGCCAGCTCACCACGAACAGGTAGCAATCAGCCCCAGCATTTT. Its protein product is CASSPRTGSNQPQHF. Variable domain in full (rest from reference TRBV18 and TRBJ1-5): NAGVMQNPRHLVRRRGQEARLRCSPMKGHSHVYWYRQLPEEGLKFMVYLQKENIIDESGMPKERFSAEFPKEGPSILRIQQVVRGDSAAYFCASSPRTGSNQPQHFGDGTRLSIL.

This rearrangement joins TRBV27 to TRBJ2-2, with 13 bases lining up with TRBD2. The germline gives CDR1 MNHEY, CDR2 SMNVEV (reference sequence). The CDR3 contains 15 residues. V lost 7 bases and J lost 5; bases outside the gene matches: 4. DNA of the CDR3: TGTGCCAGCACCAGGACTAGCGGGAGAACCGGGGAGCTGTTTTTT. This gives the protein CASTRTSGRTGELFF.

This clonotype came up a few times. A read error is possible here, since a much larger clone lies one base away. This chain joins TRBV20-1 and TRBJ1-5; possible D gene TRBD1, 5 bases. This CDR3 is 15 amino acids long. CDR1 is DFQATT, CDR2 SNEGSKA, per germline (reference sequence). CDR3 residues: CSARGSRVGVQPQRF. In nucleotides, the CDR3 is TGCAGTGCTAGAGGCTCTAGGGTGGGGGTTCAGCCCCAGCGTTTT.

This clonotype was detected many times. The chain links TRBV27 to TRBJ2-1; 9 positions match TRBD2. The trim removed 4 bases at V and 6 bases at J, leaving 4 bases unmatched. CDR3 length: 14 amino acids. The germline V gene encodes CDR1 MNHEY and CDR2 SMNVEV (reference sequence). The CDR3 protein is CASSSPSGTNEQFF. In nucleotides, the CDR3 is TGTGCCAGCAGTTCCCCTAGCGGGACCAATGAGCAGTTCTTC.

This clonotype was seen many times. This chain joins TRBV2 and TRBJ1-2; D not certain. The CDR3 spans 13 residues. With 7 bases removed from V and 7 bases from J, the gap between germline ends came to 16 bases. Germline CDR1 SNHLY, CDR2 FYNNEI. Written as DNA, the CDR3 is TGTGCCAGCAATTCTATTTCGGTTTCTGGCTACACCTTC. Translating it yields CASNSISVSGYTF.

The table lists this clonotype with many counts. The chain employs TRBV5-1 and TRBJ2-1; tentatively, D is TRBD1 (6 bases). CDR3 length: 12 amino acids. Trimming stripped 5 bases from V and 3 bases from J, with 6 bases between. Germline V gives CDR1 SGHRS, CDR2 YFSETQ. CDR3 DNA sequence: TGCGCCAGCAGGGACAGCTACAATGAGCAGTTCTTC. Amino acids: CASRDSYNEQFF.

In its sample, this clonotype was seen once. The genes are TRBV11-2 and TRBJ2-5; maybe TRBD2 (6 bases). Germline V gene sequence: CDR1 SGHAT, CDR2 FQNNGV. The CDR3 covers 17 residues. V lost 5 bases and J lost 5, with 24 bases in between. The CDR3 DNA follows: TGTGCCAGCAGCGTAAGACAGCCGGGACTGGGGAAGGAGACCCAGTACTTC. Residues: CASSVRQPGLGKETQYF. Looking up the rest from reference TRBV11-2 and TRBJ2-5 gives the full variable domain: EAGVAQSPRYKIIEKRQSVAFWCNPISGHATLYWYQQILGQGPKLLIQFQNNGVVDDSQLPKDRFSAERLKGVDSTLKIQPAKLEDSAVYLCASSVRQPGLGKETQYFGPGTRLLVL.

The chain combines TRBV5-1 with TRBJ2-4, with 16 bases fitting TRBD2. J lost 5 bases, V lost 3 bases, and 14 bases had no gene match. The CDR3 totals 20 residues. The germline V gene encodes CDR1 SGHRS and CDR2 YFSETQ. CDR3 residues: CASSSEPGLAGGPFENIQYF. The CDR3 DNA reads as TGCGCCAGCAGCTCGGAACCGGGACTAGCGGGAGGGCCGTTTGAAAACATTCAGTACTTC.

The V call is TRBV19, the J call TRBJ2-1, with 8 positions matching TRBD2. J gave up 8 bases and V 4 bases, and 7 bases lay outside the gene matches. Germline-derived CDR1 and CDR2 are LNHDA and SQIVND (reference sequence). The CDR3 has 14 residues. The CDR3 is CASSRAGGLDEQFF. The CDR3 bases are TGTGCCAGTAGTAGGGCGGGAGGATTAGATGAGCAGTTCTTC.

The chain joins TRBV20-1 to TRBJ2-2; D gene ambiguous. In germline, CDR1 is DFQATT, CDR2 SNEGSKA (reference sequence). CDR3 size: 13 residues. V was clipped by 5 bases and J by 1 base, with 8 bases between them. The CDR3 bases are TGCAGTGCTTCGGGCCAGAACACCGGGGAGCTGTTTTTT. As protein: CSASGQNTGELFF.

Comments on this clonotype: A much larger clone lies a single base off, so this may be a read error. In this CDR3 the conserved last residue, phenylalanine or tryptophan, is missing, so a read error is likely. The chain uses TRBV3-1 and TRBJ1-2; unclear D gene. Germline V CDR1 and CDR2: LGHDT, YNNKEL (reference sequence). V was pared by 1 base and J by 8 bases, with 20 bases between. The CDR3 consists of 16 residues. For the CDR3, the DNA is TGTGCCAGCAGCCAAGTCCTCGGGGTCCTAGGTGGAGGCTACACCCTC. This gives the protein CASSQVLGVLGGGYTL.

This clonotype has ten or more counts. V is TRBV30 and J is TRBJ2-3; D uncertain. From germline, CDR1 is GTSNPN and CDR2 SVGIG (reference sequence). The V gene lost 4 bases and the J gene lost 6 bases, with 14 bases spanning the gap. CDR3 size: 13 residues. The CDR3 nucleotides read TGTGCCTGGAAACAATGGAGCGCGGATACGCAGTATTTT. Translating it yields CAWKQWSADTQYF.

The V gene is TRBV5-4, the J gene TRBJ2-1, with D possibly being TRBD1 or TRBD2 (6 bases each). Germline CDR1 and CDR2: SGHNT and YYREEE (reference sequence). CDR3 length equals 14 residues. CDR3 DNA: TGTGCTACCCAAGGGGGGAGCAGGTACAATGAGCAGTTCTTC. Protein sequence: CATQGGSRYNEQFF.

In its sample, this clonotype was seen many times. The chain uses TRBV6-5 and TRBJ1-5, with D possibly matching TRBD1 (5 bases). V shed 0 bases and J shed 4 bases, with 7 bases lying between them. Germline values: CDR1 MNHEY, CDR2 SVGAGI. The CDR3 runs to 14 residues. CDR3 coding DNA: TGTGCCAGCAGTTACTCGGAGGGGAATCAGCCCCAGCATTTT. Protein product: CASSYSEGNQPQHF.

The count of this clonotype is one. The chain joins TRBV4-1 to TRBJ2-1; 7 nucleotides agree with TRBD2. Germline V gene data show CDR1 as MGHRA and CDR2 as YSYEKL. J gave up 3 bases and V 3 bases, and 11 bases lay outside the gene matches. The length of the CDR3 is 17 residues. CDR3 region: CASSHPALADLYNEQFF. The CDR3 DNA follows: TGCGCCAGCAGCCACCCCGCCCTAGCGGACCTCTACAATGAGCAGTTCTTC.

The chain links TRBV9 to TRBJ1-5, with a possible D match to TRBD1 (6 bases). The CDR3 has 15 amino acids. V dropped 4 bases and J dropped 3 bases, with 14 bases sitting between them. Germline loops: CDR1 SGDLS, CDR2 YYNGEE. This CDR3 reads CASSPQGTLNQPQHF. Here the CDR3 DNA reads TGTGCCAGCAGCCCACAGGGAACCCTCAATCAGCCCCAGCATTTT.